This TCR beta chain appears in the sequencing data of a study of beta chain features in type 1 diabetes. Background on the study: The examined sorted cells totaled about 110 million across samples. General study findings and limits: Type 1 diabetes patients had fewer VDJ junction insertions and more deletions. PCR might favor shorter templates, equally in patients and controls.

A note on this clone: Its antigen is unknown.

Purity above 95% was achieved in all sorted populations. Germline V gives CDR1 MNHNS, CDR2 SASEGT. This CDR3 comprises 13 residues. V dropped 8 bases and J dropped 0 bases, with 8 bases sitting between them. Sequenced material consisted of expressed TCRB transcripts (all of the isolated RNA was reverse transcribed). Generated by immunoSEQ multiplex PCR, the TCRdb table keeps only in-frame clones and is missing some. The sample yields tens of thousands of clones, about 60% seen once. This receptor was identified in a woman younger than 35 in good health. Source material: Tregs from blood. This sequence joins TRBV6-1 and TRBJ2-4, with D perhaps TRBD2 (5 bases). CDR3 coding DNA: TGTGCCAGCTCCGGACTAGCCAAAAACATTCAGTACTTC. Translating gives CASSGLAKNIQYF.